This entry concerns a single TCR beta chain. The count of this clone is one. There is no known antigen for this receptor. No base quality information exists; no much larger clone differs at one position. The sample originates from a study of blood T cell repertoires in COVID-19 (dated by TCRdb to about 2020). About the full investigation: Samples covering the acute and convalescent phases of COVID-19 were provided by collaborators in the United States, Italy and Spain. The prospective study material was composed of cDNA or gDNA derived from T cells, B-cell-depleted T cells, or PBMCs. Deeply sampled blood TCRbeta repertoires from subjects exposed to, actively infected with, or recovered from COVID-19 were included in the dataset. The repertoires were released in a freely available public database intended as a resource for research on the immune response to SARS-CoV-2. Samples came from the ongoing ImmuneRACE study (first 160 participants) plus 1,254 subjects from 6 global collaborators. A de-identified subject ID, COVID-19 status, age in years and sex were almost always included in the sample metadata. Where available, HLA class I and class II types were taken from metadata supplied by the sample provider and were not determined by assay-based typing.

Participants in the prospective study were enrolled through a virtual design, were aged about 18 to 90 years, and lived in roughly 26 United States geographic areas. In the prospective study, participants were assigned to cohorts based on the clinical history participants reported in a screening survey and a study questionnaire. ImmuneRACE Cohort 3 recovered participants were defined by two consecutive negative NP/OP PCR tests, healthcare professional clearance, or symptom resolution. Mobile phlebotomists in the prospective study collected whole blood, serum and a nasopharyngeal or oropharyngeal swab from every participant. Over a roughly two-month period, participants in the prospective study had the option of providing additional blood draws and questionnaires. Before DNA extraction, prospective study blood samples were shipped either frozen or at room temperature. TCRbeta CDR3 regions were amplified from genomic DNA by means of the immunoSEQ Assay, a bias-controlled multiplex PCR. The authors processed their data as follows. The number of nucleated cells in each sample was estimated by amplification of reference gene primers within the assay. To quantify the absolute abundance of each unique TCRbeta CDR3 rearrangement, sequence reads were collapsed and filtered. For each sample, productive Simpson clonality was calculated by taking the square root of Simpson's diversity index across productive rearrangements. In TCRdb, the immuneACCESS table is reduced to in-frame sequences with V and J assigned. These tables do not hold every clone; where another copy was compared, an unresolved V gene accounts for under half, and the others remain unexplained. V, J and clone size derive from that table, while D and trimming were established from the DNA sequence. This sample is represented by hundreds of thousands of clones; approximately 86% of them were singletons. The ten largest clones take up about 1.6% of the sample.

What the authors observed across the whole study: The amount of clinical and demographic metadata varied by source and participant and was provided uncurated.

The CDR3 runs 16 amino acids, cysteine and phenylalanine included. CDR3 DNA only is kept here, 48 bases in frame from base 1. Relative to germline, V is 4 bases shorter and J is 3 bases shorter, with 17 bases between their ends. The germline V gene encodes CDR1 SGDLS and CDR2 YYNGEE. The clonotype originates from a woman aged 45-65 years who had recovered from COVID-19. The chain is encoded by TRBV9 joined to TRBJ2-1; a weak D assignment points to TRBD1 (5 bases agree). Material: PBMCs or T cells enriched from blood (not recorded which). The DNA sequence is given as TGTGCCAGCAGCCCCCGGTCAGGGATATTCTACAATGAGCAGTTCTTC. Its translation reads: CASSPRSGIFYNEQFF.